The clone carrying this TCR beta chain appeared once. What it binds is not known. Positively selected for CCR7, the CD45RO-negative cells used as naive CD8 cells excluded terminally differentiated effector memory CD45RA+ cells. Deep level was the assay's run setting. As originally analysed: Quality scores were absent from the junction-only immunoSEQ sequences, so filtering differed. TCRdb's table, derived via immunoSEQ multiplex PCR, lists solely in-frame clones and lacks some. The DNA gave D and trimming, while V, J and clone size come from that table. The sample contains around 610,000 clones, 96% of which appear only once. This entry is derived from a study of shared clonotypes between healthy human individuals. Findings and caveats of the study: The generation probabilities recorded for non-shared clonotypes fell below those of clonotypes shared by all four donors. Around 5.3% of naive CD4 clonotypes were shared across four donors.

CDR3 size: 10 residues. Germline assignment: CDR1 SNHLY and CDR2 FYNNEI. Between the trimmed V and J ends, which lost 7 bases and 8 bases, there was a span of 8 bases. The rearrangement uses TRBV2 and TRBJ1-2; the D is unclear. The source material was naive CD8+ T cells sorted from blood. The receptor was isolated from a young woman in good health. This CDR3 reads CASNLSGYTF. DNA for the CDR3: TGTGCCAGCAACCTTAGCGGCTACACCTTC.